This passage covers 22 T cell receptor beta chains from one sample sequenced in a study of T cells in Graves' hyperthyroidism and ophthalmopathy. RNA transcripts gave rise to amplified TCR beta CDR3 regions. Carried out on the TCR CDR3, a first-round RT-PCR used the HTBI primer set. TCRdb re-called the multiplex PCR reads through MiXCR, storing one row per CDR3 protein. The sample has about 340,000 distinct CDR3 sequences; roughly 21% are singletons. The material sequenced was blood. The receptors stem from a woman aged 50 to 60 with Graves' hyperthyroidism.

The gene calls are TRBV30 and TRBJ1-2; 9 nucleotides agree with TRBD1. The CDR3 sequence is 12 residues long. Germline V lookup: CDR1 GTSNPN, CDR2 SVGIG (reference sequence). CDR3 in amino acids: CARSDRGYGYTF. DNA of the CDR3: TGTGCAAGGAGCGACAGGGGGTATGGCTACACCTTC.

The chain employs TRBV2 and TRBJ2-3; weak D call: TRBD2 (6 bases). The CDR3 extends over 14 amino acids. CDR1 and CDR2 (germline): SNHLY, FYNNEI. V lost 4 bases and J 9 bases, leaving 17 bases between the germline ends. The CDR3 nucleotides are TGTGCCAGCAGTGGCCGGGGGACCTCGGGGACGCAGTATTTT. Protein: CASSGRGTSGTQYF.

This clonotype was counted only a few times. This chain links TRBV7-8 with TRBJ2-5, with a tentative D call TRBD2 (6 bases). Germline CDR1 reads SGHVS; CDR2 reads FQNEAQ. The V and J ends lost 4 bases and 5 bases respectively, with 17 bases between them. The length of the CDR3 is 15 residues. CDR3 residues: CASSSERGLWETQYF. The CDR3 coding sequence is TGTGCCAGCAGCTCCGAACGGGGGTTGTGGGAGACCCAGTACTTC.

CDR3 sequence reads: CASSLGQTSGNEQFF. The DNA for the CDR3 is TGCGCCAGCAGCTTGGGACAGACTAGCGGCAATGAGCAGTTCTTC. The V call is TRBV5-1, the J call TRBJ2-1; 9 positions agree with TRBD2. The CDR3 covers 15 residues. Germline trimming cut 0 bases from V and 6 bases from J; bases unmatched to any gene: 4. Germline values: CDR1 SGHRS, CDR2 YFSETQ.

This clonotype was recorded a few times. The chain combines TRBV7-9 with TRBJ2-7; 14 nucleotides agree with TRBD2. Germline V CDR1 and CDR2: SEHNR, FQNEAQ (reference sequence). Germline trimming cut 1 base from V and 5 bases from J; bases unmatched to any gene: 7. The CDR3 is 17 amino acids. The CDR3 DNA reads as TGTGCCAGCAGCTTAGGGGGACTAGCGGGAGTGAAGCACGAGCAGTACTTC. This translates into CASSLGGLAGVKHEQYF.

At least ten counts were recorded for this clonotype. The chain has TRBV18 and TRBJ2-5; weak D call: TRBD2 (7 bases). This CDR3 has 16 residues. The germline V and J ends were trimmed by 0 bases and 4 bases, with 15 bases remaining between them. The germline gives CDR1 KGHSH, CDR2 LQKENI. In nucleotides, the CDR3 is TGTGCCAGCTCACCACCGTCAATGGCGGGGGCAGAGACCCAGTACTTC. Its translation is CASSPPSMAGAETQYF.

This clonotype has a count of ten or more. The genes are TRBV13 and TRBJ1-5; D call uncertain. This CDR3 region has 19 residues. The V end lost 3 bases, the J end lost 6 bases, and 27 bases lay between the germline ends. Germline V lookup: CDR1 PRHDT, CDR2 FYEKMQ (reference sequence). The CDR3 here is CASSLVLGRKLGIVQPQHF. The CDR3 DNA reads TGTGCCAGCAGCTTGGTTCTGGGCCGTAAACTGGGGATAGTTCAGCCCCAGCATTTT.

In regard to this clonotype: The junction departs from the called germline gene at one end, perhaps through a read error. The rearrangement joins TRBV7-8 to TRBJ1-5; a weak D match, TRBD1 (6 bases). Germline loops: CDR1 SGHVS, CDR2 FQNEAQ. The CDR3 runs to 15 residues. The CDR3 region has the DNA TGTGCCAGCAGAACGGCCGGGACACCGAATCAGCCCCGGCATTTT. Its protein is CASRTAGTPNQPRHF.

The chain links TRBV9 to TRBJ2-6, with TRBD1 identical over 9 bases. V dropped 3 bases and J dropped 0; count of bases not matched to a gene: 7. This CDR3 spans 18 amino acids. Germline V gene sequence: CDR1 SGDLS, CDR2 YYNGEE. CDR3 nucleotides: TGTGCCAGCAGCGCACAGACAGGGGGGCCCTCTGGGGCCAACGTCCTGACTTTC. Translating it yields CASSAQTGGPSGANVLTF.

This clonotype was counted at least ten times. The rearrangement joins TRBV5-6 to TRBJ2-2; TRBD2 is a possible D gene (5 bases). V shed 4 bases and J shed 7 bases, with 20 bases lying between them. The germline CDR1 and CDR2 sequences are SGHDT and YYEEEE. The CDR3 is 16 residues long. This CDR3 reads CASSRRMDSRNGELFF. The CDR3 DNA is TGTGCCAGCAGCCGACGGATGGACTCCCGGAACGGGGAGCTGTTTTTT.

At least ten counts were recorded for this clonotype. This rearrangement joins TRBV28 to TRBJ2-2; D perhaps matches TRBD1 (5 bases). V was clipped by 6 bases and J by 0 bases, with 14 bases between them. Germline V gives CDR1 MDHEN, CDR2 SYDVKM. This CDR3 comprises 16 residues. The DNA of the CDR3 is TGTGCCAGCAGCGCTCCAGGGAAAGCGAACACCGGGGAGCTGTTTTTT. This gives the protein CASSAPGKANTGELFF.

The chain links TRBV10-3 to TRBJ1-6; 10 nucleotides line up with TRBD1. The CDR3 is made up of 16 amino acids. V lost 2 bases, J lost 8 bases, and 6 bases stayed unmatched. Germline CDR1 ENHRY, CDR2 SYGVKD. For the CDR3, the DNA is TGTGCCATCAGTGAGAGGGACAGGGGCTTTGATTCACCCCTCCACTTT. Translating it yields CAISERDRGFDSPLHF.

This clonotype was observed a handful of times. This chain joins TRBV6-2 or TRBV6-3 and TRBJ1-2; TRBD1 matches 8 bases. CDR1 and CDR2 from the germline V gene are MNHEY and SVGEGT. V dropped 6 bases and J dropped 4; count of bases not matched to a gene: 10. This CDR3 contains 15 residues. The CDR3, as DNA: TGTGCCAGCAGCCCGCTGACAGGGGAGGTCTATGGCTACACCTTC. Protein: CASSPLTGEVYGYTF.

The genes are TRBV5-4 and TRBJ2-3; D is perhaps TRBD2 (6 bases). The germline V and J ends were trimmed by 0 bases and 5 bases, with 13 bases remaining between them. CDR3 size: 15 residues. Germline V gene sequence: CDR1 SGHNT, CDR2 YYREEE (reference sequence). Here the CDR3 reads CASSLEMRDRDTQYF. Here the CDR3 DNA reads TGTGCCAGCAGCTTGGAGATGCGGGATCGAGATACGCAGTATTTT.

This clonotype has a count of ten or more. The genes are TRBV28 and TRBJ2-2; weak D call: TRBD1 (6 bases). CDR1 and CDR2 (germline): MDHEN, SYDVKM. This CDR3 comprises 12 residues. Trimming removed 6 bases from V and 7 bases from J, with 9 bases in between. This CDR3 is CASRRTDGELFF. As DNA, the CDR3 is TGTGCCAGCAGGCGGACAGACGGGGAGCTGTTTTTT.

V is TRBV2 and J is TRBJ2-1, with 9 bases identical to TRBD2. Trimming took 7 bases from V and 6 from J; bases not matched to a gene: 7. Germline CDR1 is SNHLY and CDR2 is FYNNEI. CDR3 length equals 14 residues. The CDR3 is CASIRVAGVNEQFF. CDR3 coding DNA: TGTGCCAGCATTAGGGTAGCGGGAGTCAATGAGCAGTTCTTC.

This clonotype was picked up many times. The CDR3 loop is CASSLATSIVGELFF. In nucleotides, the CDR3 is TGTGCCAGCAGCTTAGCGACTAGCATCGTCGGGGAGCTGTTTTTT. The gene calls are TRBV7-9 and TRBJ2-2; TRBD2 aligns across 7 bases. The V segment lost 0 bases and the J segment 7 bases; nucleotides outside the gene matches: 5. Germline-derived CDR1 and CDR2 are SEHNR and FQNEAQ (reference sequence). This CDR3 comprises 15 residues.

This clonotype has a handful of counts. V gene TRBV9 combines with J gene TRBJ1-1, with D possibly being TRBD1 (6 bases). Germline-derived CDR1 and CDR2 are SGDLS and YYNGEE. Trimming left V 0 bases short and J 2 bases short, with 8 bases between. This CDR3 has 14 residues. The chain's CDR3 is CASSVGQANTEAFF. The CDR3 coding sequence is TGTGCCAGCAGCGTAGGACAGGCTAACACTGAAGCTTTCTTT.

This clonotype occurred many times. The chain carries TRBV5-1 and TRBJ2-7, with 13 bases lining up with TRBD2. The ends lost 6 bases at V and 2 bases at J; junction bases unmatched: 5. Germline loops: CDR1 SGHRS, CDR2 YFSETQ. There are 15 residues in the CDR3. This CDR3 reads CASNLGTSGTYEQYF. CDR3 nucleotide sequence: TGCGCCAGCAATCTGGGGACTAGCGGGACCTACGAGCAGTACTTC.

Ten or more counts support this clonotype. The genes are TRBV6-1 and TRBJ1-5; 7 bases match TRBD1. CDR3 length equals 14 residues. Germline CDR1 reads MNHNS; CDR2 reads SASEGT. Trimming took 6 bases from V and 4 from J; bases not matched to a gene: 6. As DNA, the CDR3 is TGTGCCAGCAGGGCCCAGGGGGGAAATCAGCCCCAGCATTTT. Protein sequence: CASRAQGGNQPQHF.

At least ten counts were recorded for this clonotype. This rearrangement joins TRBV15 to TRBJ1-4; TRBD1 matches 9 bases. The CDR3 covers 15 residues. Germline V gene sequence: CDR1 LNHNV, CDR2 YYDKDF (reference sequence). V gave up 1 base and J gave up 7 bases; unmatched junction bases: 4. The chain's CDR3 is CATSRAGTGSEKLFF. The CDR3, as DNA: TGTGCCACCAGCAGAGCCGGGACAGGGAGTGAAAAACTGTTTTTT.

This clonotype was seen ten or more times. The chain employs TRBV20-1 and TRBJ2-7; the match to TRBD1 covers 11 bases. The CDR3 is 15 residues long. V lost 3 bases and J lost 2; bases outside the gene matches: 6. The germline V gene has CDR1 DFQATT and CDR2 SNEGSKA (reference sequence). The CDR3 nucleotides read TGCAGTGCTAGCGGACAGGGGGCCCACGCCTACGAGCAGTACTTC. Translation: CSASGQGAHAYEQYF.